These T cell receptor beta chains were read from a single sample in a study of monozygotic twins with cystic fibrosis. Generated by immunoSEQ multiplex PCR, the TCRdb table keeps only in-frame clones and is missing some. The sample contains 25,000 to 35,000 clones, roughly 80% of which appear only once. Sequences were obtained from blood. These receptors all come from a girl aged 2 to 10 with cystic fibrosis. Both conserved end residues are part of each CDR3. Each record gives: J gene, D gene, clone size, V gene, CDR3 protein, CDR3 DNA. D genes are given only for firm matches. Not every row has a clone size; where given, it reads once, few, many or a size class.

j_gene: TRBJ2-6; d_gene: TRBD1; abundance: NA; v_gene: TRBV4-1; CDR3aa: CASSPRTGGTSGANVLTF; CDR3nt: TGCGCCAGCAGCCCTCGGACAGGGGGCACCTCTGGGGCCAACGTCCTGACTTTC
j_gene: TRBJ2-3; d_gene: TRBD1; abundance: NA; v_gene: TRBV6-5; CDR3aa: CASSPTGDADTQYF; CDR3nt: TGTGCCAGCAGCCCTACAGGGGATGCAGATACGCAGTATTTT
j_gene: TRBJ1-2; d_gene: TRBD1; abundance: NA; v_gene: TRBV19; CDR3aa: CASNHWESLTGTDGYTF; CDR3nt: TGTGCCAGTAACCATTGGGAGTCTCTGACAGGGACCGATGGCTACACCTTC
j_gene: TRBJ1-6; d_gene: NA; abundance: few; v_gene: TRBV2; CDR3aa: CASYGPGSPLHF; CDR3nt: TGTGCCAGCTACGGACCAGGTTCACCCCTCCACTTT
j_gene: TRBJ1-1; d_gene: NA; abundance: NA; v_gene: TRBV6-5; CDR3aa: CASSYSGLLNTEAFF; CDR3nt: TGTGCCAGCAGTTACTCGGGACTCTTGAACACTGAAGCTTTCTTT
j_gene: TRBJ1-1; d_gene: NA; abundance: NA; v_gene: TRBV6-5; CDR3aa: CASSYFEYAEAFF; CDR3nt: TGTGCCAGCAGTTACTTCGAATACGCTGAAGCTTTCTTT
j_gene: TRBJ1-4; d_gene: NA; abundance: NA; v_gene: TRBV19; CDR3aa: CASSIGQITAEKLFF; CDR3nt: TGTGCCAGTAGTATAGGACAGATAACGGCCGAAAAACTGTTTTTT
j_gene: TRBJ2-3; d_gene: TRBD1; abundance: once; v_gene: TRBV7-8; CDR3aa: CASSRVRTGTTDTQYF; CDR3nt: TGTGCCAGCAGCCGGGTTAGGACAGGCACCACAGATACGCAGTATTTT
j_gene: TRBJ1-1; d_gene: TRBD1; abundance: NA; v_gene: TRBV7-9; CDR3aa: CASSLPSTGRTEAFF; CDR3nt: TGTGCCAGCAGCCTGCCTTCGACAGGGCGGACTGAAGCTTTCTTT
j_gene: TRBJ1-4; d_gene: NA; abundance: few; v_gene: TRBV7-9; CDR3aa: CASSRALNEKLFF; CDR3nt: TGTGCCAGCAGCCGGGCCCTAAATGAAAAACTGTTTTTT
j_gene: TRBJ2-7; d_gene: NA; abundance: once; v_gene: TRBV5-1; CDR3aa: CASSLTSFTYEQYF; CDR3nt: TGCGCCAGCAGCTTGACATCTTTTACCTACGAGCAGTACTTC
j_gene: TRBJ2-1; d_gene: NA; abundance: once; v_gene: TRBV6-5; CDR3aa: CASSYTAGNNEQFF; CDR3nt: TGTGCCAGCAGTTACACGGCAGGGAACAATGAGCAGTTCTTC
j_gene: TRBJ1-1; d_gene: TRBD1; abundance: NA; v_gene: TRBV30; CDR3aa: CAWSGLQGARSEAFF; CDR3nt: TGTGCCTGGAGTGGGTTACAGGGGGCGCGTAGTGAAGCTTTCTTT
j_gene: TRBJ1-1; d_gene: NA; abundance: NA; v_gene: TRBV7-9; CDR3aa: CASSPVFAVTEAFF; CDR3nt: TGTGCCAGCAGCCCCGTTTTTGCGGTCACTGAAGCTTTCTTT
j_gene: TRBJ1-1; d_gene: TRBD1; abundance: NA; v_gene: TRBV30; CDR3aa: CAWSVQGASEAFF; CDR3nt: TGTGCCTGGAGTGTACAGGGGGCATCAGAAGCTTTCTTT
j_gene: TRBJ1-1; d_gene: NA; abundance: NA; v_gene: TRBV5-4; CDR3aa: CASSLRFTANTEAFF; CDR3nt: TGTGCCAGCAGCTTGCGGTTCACAGCGAACACTGAAGCTTTCTTT
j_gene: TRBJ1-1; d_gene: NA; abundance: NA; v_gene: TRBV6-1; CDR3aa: CASRFGVVGEAFF; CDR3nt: TGTGCCAGCCGGTTCGGAGTTGTCGGTGAAGCTTTCTTT
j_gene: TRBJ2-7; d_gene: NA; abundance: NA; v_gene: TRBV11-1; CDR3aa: CASSLVWVQREQYF; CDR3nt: TGTGCCAGCAGCTTAGTCTGGGTACAGAGGGAGCAGTACTTC
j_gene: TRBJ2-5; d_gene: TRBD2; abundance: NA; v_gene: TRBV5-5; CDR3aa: CASSPGLASGHETQYF; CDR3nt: TGTGCCAGCAGCCCGGGGCTGGCTAGCGGTCACGAGACCCAGTACTTC
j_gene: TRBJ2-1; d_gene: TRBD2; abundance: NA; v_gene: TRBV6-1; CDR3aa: CASRGLAGGLNEQFF; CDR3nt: TGTGCCAGCAGGGGGCTAGCGGGAGGTCTCAATGAGCAGTTCTTC
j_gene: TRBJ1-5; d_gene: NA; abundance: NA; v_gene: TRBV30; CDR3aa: CAWSVMKNQPQHF; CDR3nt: TGTGCCTGGAGTGTCATGAAGAATCAGCCCCAGCATTTT
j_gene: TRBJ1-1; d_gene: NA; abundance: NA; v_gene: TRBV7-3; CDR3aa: CASSLSPGVTEAFF; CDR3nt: TGTGCCAGCAGCTTATCCCCAGGGGTTACTGAAGCTTTCTTT
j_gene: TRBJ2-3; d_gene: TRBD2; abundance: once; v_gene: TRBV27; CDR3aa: CASSLGTGTSGSHTQYF; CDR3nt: TGTGCCAGCAGTTTAGGGACCGGGACTAGCGGGAGTCATACGCAGTATTTT
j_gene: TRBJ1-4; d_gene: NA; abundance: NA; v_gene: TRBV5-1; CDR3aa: CASKRQEAATNEKLFF; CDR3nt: TGCGCCAGCAAAAGACAGGAGGCGGCAACTAATGAAAAACTGTTTTTT
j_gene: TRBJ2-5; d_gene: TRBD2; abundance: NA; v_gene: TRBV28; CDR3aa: CASSLGASGIQETQYF; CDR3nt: TGTGCCAGCAGTTTAGGGGCTAGCGGGATTCAAGAGACCCAGTACTTC
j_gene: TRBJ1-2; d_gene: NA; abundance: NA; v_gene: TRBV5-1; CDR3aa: CASSPEGGTNYGYTF; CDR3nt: TGCGCCAGCAGCCCCGAGGGGGGTACTAACTATGGCTACACCTTC
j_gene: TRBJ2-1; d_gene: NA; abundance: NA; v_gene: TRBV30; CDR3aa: CAWSRRGTYGSSYNEQFF; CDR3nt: TGTGCCTGGAGCCGGAGGGGTACTTACGGGAGCTCCTACAATGAGCAGTTCTTC
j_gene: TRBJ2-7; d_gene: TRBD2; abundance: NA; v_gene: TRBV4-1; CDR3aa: CASSQAGASGRGEQYF; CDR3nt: TGCGCCAGCAGCCAAGCGGGCGCTAGCGGGAGAGGCGAGCAGTACTTC
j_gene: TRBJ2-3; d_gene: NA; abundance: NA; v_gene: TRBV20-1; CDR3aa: CSARGKDTQYF; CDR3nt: TGCAGTGCTAGAGGGAAAGATACGCAGTATTTT
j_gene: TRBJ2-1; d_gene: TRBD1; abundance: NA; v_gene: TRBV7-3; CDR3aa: CASSIQRQGYNEQFF; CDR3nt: TGTGCCAGCAGCATCCAGAGACAGGGCTACAATGAGCAGTTCTTC
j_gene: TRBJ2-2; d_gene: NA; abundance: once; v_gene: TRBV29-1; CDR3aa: CSVDRGNTGELFF; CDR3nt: TGCAGCGTTGATCGCGGTAACACCGGGGAGCTGTTTTTT
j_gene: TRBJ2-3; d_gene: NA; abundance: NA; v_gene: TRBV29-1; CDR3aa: CSVKGQLASTDTQYF; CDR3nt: TGCAGCGTTAAAGGCCAGTTAGCTAGCACAGATACGCAGTATTTT
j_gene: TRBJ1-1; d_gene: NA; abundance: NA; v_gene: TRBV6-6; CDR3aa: CASSYSRNTEAFF; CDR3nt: TGTGCCAGCAGTTATAGTCGGAACACTGAAGCTTTCTTT
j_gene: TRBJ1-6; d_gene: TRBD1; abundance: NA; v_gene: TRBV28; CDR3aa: CASRRTGDSPLHF; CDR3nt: TGTGCCAGCAGGAGGACAGGGGACTCACCCCTCCACTTT
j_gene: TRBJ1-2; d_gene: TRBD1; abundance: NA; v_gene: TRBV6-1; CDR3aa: CASSARDRQFYGYTF; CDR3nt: TGTGCCAGCAGTGCCCGGGACAGGCAATTCTATGGCTACACCTTC
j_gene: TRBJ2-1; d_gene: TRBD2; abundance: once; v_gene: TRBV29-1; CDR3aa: CSVETSGGIYNEQFF; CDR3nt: TGCAGCGTTGAAACTAGCGGGGGTATATACAATGAGCAGTTCTTC
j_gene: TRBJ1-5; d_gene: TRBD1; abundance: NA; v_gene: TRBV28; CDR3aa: CASRRTGRSNQPQHF; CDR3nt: TGTGCCAGCAGACGGACAGGGCGGAGCAATCAGCCCCAGCATTTT
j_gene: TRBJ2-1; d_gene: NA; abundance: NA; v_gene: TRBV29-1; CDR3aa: CSVARGDNEQFF; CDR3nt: TGCAGCGTTGCCAGGGGGGACAATGAGCAGTTCTTC
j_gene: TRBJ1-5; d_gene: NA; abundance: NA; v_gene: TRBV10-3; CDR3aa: CAISQVGGSNQPQHF; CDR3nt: TGTGCCATCAGCCAAGTGGGGGGGAGCAATCAGCCCCAGCATTTT
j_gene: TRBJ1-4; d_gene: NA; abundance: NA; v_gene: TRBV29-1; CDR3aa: CSVVGSREKLFF; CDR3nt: TGCAGCGTTGTAGGGTCTCGTGAAAAACTGTTTTTT
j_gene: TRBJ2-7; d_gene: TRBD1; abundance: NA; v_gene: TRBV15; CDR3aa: CATSSWTGTNEQYF; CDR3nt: TGTGCCACCAGCAGCTGGACAGGGACGAACGAGCAGTACTTC
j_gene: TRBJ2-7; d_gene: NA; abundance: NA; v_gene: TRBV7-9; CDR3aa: CASSQGSYEQYF; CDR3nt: TGTGCCAGCTCCCAGGGATCCTACGAGCAGTACTTC
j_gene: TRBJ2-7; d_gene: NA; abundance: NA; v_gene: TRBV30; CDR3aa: CAWSPGAVEQYF; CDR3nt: TGTGCCTGGAGCCCCGGGGCTGTTGAGCAGTACTTC
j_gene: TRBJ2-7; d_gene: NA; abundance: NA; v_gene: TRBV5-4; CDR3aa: CASTGPGQEGDEQYF; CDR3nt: TGTGCCAGCACCGGGCCGGGGCAGGAGGGGGACGAGCAGTACTTC
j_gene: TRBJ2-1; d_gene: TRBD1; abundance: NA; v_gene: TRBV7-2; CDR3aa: CASSFGTGGHEQFF; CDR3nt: TGTGCCAGCAGCTTCGGGACAGGGGGGCATGAGCAGTTCTTC
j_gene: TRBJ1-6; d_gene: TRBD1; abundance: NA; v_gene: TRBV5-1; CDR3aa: CASSQGQGESPLHF; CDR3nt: TGCGCCAGCAGTCAAGGACAGGGGGAATCACCCCTCCACTTT
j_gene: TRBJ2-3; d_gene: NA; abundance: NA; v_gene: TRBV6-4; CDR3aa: CASSDSGLATDTQYF; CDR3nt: TGTGCCAGCAGTGACTCAGGGCTAGCAACAGATACGCAGTATTTT
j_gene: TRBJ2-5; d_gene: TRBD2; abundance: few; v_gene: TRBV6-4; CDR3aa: CASSEGGGGGETQYF; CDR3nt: TGTGCCAGCAGTGAAGGCGGGGGGGGTGGAGAGACCCAGTACTTC